This TCR beta chain was recovered during a study of Tregs in tolerant kidney transplant recipients (dated by TCRdb to between 2017 and 2020). At the level of the whole study: Additional Treg samples were obtained from an approximately 3-day mixed lymphocyte reaction with belatacept, in some cases followed by a roughly 5-day donor restimulation, before recipient CD4+CD25+CD127- cells were sorted. Antibodies distinguished recipient from donor cells when sorting primary belatacept mixed lymphocyte reaction cultures. TCRbeta sequencing was used in the study to identify donor-specific regulatory T cells before combined kidney and bone marrow transplantation, and the identified cells were then tracked after transplant. In a few healthy controls, several methods of expanding Tregs specific for an allogeneic donor were compared by TCRbeta repertoire sequencing. Study-wide conclusions, independent of this receptor: Expanding Tregs with activated donor B cells appeared to identify the most biologically relevant and donor-specific TCRbeta repertoire. Because the study included only a small number of patients, the results must be confirmed in larger populations and under other immunosuppression protocols. Biological reproducibility was not examined directly, but technical replication error appeared to be minimal.

The germline V gene supplies CDR1 SGHRS and CDR2 YFSETQ. From cysteine to phenylalanine, the CDR3 is 14 amino acids long. Only the CDR3 region is kept as DNA, spanning 42 bases read in frame from base 1. V and J are truncated by 0 bases and 1 base respectively, leaving an intervening sequence of 7 bases. Healthy control blood came either as purchased buffy coats or from healthy volunteers. Healthy control blood was separated into PBMCs by Ficoll density gradient and cryopreserved, and patient PBMCs were collected both before and after transplant. For TCRbeta CDR3 sequencing, genomic DNA was extracted from sorted cells using the QIAGEN DNeasy Blood and Tissue Kit. High-throughput TCRbeta CDR3 sequencing, including PCR amplification with bias correction and internal controls, was performed commercially through immunoSEQ. From the authors' description of their analysis: Unique productive TCRbeta sequences were defined by CDR3 nucleotide sequence when primers matched and otherwise by CDR3 amino acid sequence together with Vbeta and Jbeta genes. Donor-reactive sequences were defined as at least 5-fold expanded in CFSE-low cells versus unstimulated cells, with frequency of at least 0.01% in CFSE-low cells. Jensen-Shannon divergence calculated on the top 100 TCRbeta sequences ranked by frequency was used to measure repertoire divergence. For samples with multiple sequencing runs, sorting error was corrected separately for each run before the runs were pooled. TCRdb holds this immuneACCESS table with in-frame rearrangements only. Some clones are missing; in checked studies, unresolved V genes explain under half, and the rest has no known cause. D and trimming come from the DNA, and the V and J calls and clone size come from that table. The sample includes 35,000 to 50,000 clones, with roughly 95% observed a single time. Jointly, the top ten make up approximately 0.41% of the sample.

As to this clone: Its antigen remains unidentified. No base qualities exist here, and no much larger clone lies one base off it.

This TCR came from a human donor in good health. The rearranged segments are TRBV5-1 and TRBJ1-1; the D gene identity is not certain. The sample consisted of Tregs from blood cultured with allogeneic cells. The sequenced DNA is TGCGCCAGCAGCTTGGTCTCGAGGAACACTGAAGCTTTCTTT. This codes for CASSLVSRNTEAFF.